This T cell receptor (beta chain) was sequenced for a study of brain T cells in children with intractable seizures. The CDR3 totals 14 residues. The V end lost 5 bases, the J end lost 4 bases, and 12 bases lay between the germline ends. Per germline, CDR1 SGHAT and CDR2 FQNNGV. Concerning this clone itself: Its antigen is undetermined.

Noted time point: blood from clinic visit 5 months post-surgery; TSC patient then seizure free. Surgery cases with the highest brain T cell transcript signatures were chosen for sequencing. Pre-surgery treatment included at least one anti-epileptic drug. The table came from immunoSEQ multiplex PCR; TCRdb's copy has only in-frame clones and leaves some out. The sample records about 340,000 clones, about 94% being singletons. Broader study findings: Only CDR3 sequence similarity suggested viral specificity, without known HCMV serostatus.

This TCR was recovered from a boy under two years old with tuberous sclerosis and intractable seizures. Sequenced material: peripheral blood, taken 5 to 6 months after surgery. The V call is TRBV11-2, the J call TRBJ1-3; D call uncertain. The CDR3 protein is CASSQGGLGNTIYF. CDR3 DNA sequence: TGTGCCAGCAGCCAAGGAGGGTTGGGAAACACCATATATTTT. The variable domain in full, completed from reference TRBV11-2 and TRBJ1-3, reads EAGVAQSPRYKIIEKRQSVAFWCNPISGHATLYWYQQILGQGPKLLIQFQNNGVVDDSQLPKDRFSAERLKGVDSTLKIQPAKLEDSAVYLCASSQGGLGNTIYFGEGSWLTVV.